One and the same sample provided the 4 T cell receptor beta chains below, sequenced in a study of T-cell reconstitution after alpha-beta-depleted transplantation in children. Preparation of the TCRbeta library involved a method that used unique molecular identifiers. TCRdb reanalysed the PCR reads using MiXCR and keeps one entry per CDR3 protein. The repertoire has about 240,000 distinct CDR3 sequences, around 11% of them found once; the top ten carry roughly 2.6%. Sequenced here: PBMCs from the stem cell graft donor, sampled from the stem cell graft. The source is a human donor who donated a stem cell graft to a child with acute lymphoblastic leukemia.

This clonotype was seen many times. The chain couples TRBV12-3 or TRBV12-4 to TRBJ2-7, with D possibly TRBD2 on 6 matching bases. There are 15 residues in the CDR3. Trimming pared 3 bases from V and 2 bases from J, leaving 14 bases between. The CDR3, as DNA: TGTGCCAGCAGTTTTAGCGGACTCAGAACCTACGAGCAGTACTTC. Residues: CASSFSGLRTYEQYF.

In its sample, this clonotype was seen many times. V and J are TRBV28 and TRBJ1-5; no definite D call. Trimming cost V 6 bases and J 0 bases, with 9 bases left between them. The CDR3 length is 14 residues. Germline assignment: CDR1 MDHEN and CDR2 SYDVKM. CDR3 region: CASRTTYSNQPQHF. CDR3 bases: TGTGCCAGCAGGACAACATATAGCAATCAGCCCCAGCATTTT.

Turning to this clonotype: A much larger clone lies one base from this, so it may be a read error. The DNA for the CDR3 is TGCGCCAGCAGCCAAGATCCCCCAAACAGGGCGGCTGAAGCCTTCTTT. Its protein product is CASSQDPPNRAAEAFF. V is TRBV4-3 and J is TRBJ1-1, with D tentatively TRBD1 (6 bases). Germline assignment: CDR1 LGHNA and CDR2 YSLEER. This CDR3 is built from 16 residues.

This clonotype was observed at least ten times. This rearrangement joins TRBV4-3 to TRBJ1-4; TRBD1 might be the D (5 bases). Trimming removed 0 bases from V and 8 bases from J, with 13 bases in between. The CDR3 is made up of 15 amino acids. The V gene's germline CDR1 is LGHNA and CDR2 YSLEER. CDR3 in DNA: TGCGCCAGCAGCCAAGACTGGCAGGGTGGGGAAAAACTGTTTTTT. It codes for CASSQDWQGGEKLFF.